The T cell receptor (beta chain) under discussion was sequenced for a study of cytomegalovirus exposure and HLA in healthy donors. Study findings and constraints: Among TCR beta chains, those listed as cytomegalovirus-associated numbered 164. For cytomegalovirus status, the classifier reportedly gave diagnoses with high specificity and sensitivity. In a later analysis, first-cohort TCR clusters were found to tend to co-occur in the roughly 120 validation repertoires.

Germline lookup yields CDR1 MDHEN and CDR2 SYDVKM. Trimming removed 6 bases at V and 0 bases at J, with 10 bases between. CDR3 length: 14 amino acids. On this clone: Its antigen is undetermined.

Donors were drawn from the roughly 110-subject validation cohort, separate from the roughly 670-subject first cohort. TCRdb's table, derived via immunoSEQ multiplex PCR, lists solely in-frame clones and lacks some. The sample records hundreds of thousands of clones, around 88% being singletons. The material sequenced was PBMCs. The clonotype comes from a woman aged 25 to 39 in good health and CMV-seropositive. The chain is built from TRBV28 and TRBJ2-3; TRBD2 might be the D (6 bases). The CDR3 nucleotides are TGTGCCAGCAGCTCCGCGGGGAGCACAGATACGCAGTATTTT. Protein: CASSSAGSTDTQYF.